This T cell receptor beta chain is drawn from a study of blood T cell repertoires in COVID-19. Study overall: Donors in the United States, Italy and Spain gave samples during acute or convalescent COVID-19.

The germline V gene encodes CDR1 MNHEY and CDR2 SMNVEV (reference sequence). The CDR3 totals 13 residues. V dropped 2 bases and J dropped 2 bases, with 6 bases sitting between them. Original handling: Amplifying reference gene primers gave estimates of nucleated cell counts. Libraries were prepared by immunoSEQ multiplex PCR; TCRdb keeps only in-frame clonotypes and omits some of them. From that table come the V and J calls and clone size; the DNA was used to work out D and trimming. In the table there are around 130,000 clones, around nine tenths of which are singletons. The gene calls are TRBV27 and TRBJ1-1; D is unresolved. The sequence derives from a man aged 70-80 years with active COVID-19. The material sequenced was peripheral blood. CDR3 nucleotide sequence: TGTGCCAGCAGTTTACGGGGAAACACTGAAGCTTTCTTT. Translating gives CASSLRGNTEAFF.